Shown below are 14 T cell receptor beta chains from a single sample sequenced in a study of T-cell reconstitution after alpha-beta-depleted transplantation in children. Using unique molecular identifiers, the investigators prepared the TCRbeta library. In TCRdb, the PCR reads were re-called with MiXCR into one record per CDR3 protein. The data show 530,000 or so distinct CDR3 sequences, with over 25% seen just once and under 45% held by the top ten. The sample in question was PBMCs, obtained before TCRalphabeta/CD19-depleted stem cell transplant. These receptors came from a boy less than two years old with Wiskott-Aldrich syndrome, due to receive a stem cell transplant.

The chain links TRBV28 to TRBJ2-7; D is uncertain. Trimming took 4 bases from V and 1 from J, leaving 20 bases between them. CDR1 and CDR2 (germline): MDHEN, SYDVKM. This CDR3 spans 17 amino acids. CDR3 sequence reads: CASSSPDLTSTSYEQYF. The DNA of the CDR3 is TGTGCCAGCAGTTCCCCCGACCTCACTTCGACGTCCTACGAGCAGTACTTC.

V and J are TRBV20-1 and TRBJ2-3, with D uncertain. The V and J ends lost 6 bases and 0 bases respectively, with 16 bases between them. Germline-derived CDR1 and CDR2 are DFQATT and SNEGSKA (reference sequence). The CDR3 is made up of 15 amino acids. The chain's CDR3 is CSAETPLASTDTQYF. CDR3 bases: TGCAGTGCCGAAACTCCCTTGGCTAGCACAGATACGCAGTATTTT.

V gene TRBV5-1 combines with J gene TRBJ2-1, with D possibly matching TRBD2 (5 bases). CDR1 is SGHRS and CDR2 is YFSETQ in the germline V gene. V was shortened by 4 bases and J by 4 bases, with 12 bases between the two germline ends. The CDR3 consists of 14 residues. In DNA form, the CDR3 reads TGCGCCAGCAGCGGTCGTAGCGTATACAATGAGCAGTTCTTC. It codes for CASSGRSVYNEQFF.

In this sample, this clonotype turned up a few times. The chain employs TRBV5-5 and TRBJ1-3; D is uncertain. V was shortened by 2 bases and J by 0 bases, with 9 bases between the two germline ends. The CDR3 length is 15 residues. The germline V gene encodes CDR1 SGHKS and CDR2 YYEKEE (reference sequence). CDR3 amino acids: CASSFQGFSGNTIYF. The DNA of the CDR3 is TGTGCCAGCAGCTTCCAAGGGTTCTCTGGAAACACCATATATTTT. The full variable domain, completed using reference TRBV5-5 and TRBJ1-3, is DAGVTQSPTHLIKTRGQQVTLRCSPISGHKSVSWYQQVLGQGPQFIFQYYEKEERGRGNFPDRFSARQFPNYSSELNVNALLLGDSALYLCASSFQGFSGNTIYFGEGSWLTVV.

The DNA of the CDR3 is TGCGCCAGCAGCTTGTATGGGACAGATGGGGAAAAACTGTTTTTT. It codes for CASSLYGTDGEKLFF. The chain uses TRBV5-1 and TRBJ1-4; TRBD1 agrees at 7 bases. This CDR3 comprises 15 residues. Unmatched junction bases numbered 8, after V lost 1 base and J lost 8 bases. Germline V gives CDR1 SGHRS, CDR2 YFSETQ.

J is TRBJ2-5 and V is TRBV7-7; D is perhaps TRBD1 or TRBD2 (5 bases each). CDR1 is SSHAT, CDR2 FNYEAQ, per germline (reference sequence). Trimming took 4 bases from V and 5 from J, leaving 11 bases between them. This CDR3 contains 13 residues. The CDR3 DNA follows: TGTGCCAGCAGCTCTCAGGGACGGGAGACCCAGTACTTC. Translating it yields CASSSQGRETQYF.

This clonotype was found a few times. The chain recombines TRBV10-3 with TRBJ2-1, with D unresolved. The CDR3 length is 12 residues. CDR1 is ENHRY, CDR2 SYGVKD, per germline. Trimming took off 6 bases at V and 3 bases at J, with 6 bases between the two ends. The CDR3 protein is CAISLGYNEQFF. The DNA of the CDR3 is TGTGCCATCAGCTTAGGCTACAATGAGCAGTTCTTC.

This clonotype was observed a few times. The chain employs TRBV5-1 and TRBJ2-3, with TRBD2 matching 10 bases. This CDR3 is built from 17 residues. After removal of 4 bases from V and 6 bases from J, the junction contained 14 bases not matched to a gene. Germline V gene data show CDR1 as SGHRS and CDR2 as YFSETQ. The CDR3 nucleotides read TGCGCCAGCAGCGAGAATGCTGAGCGGGAGGGCCTCGATACGCAGTATTTT. As protein: CASSENAEREGLDTQYF.

V is TRBV12-3 or TRBV12-4 and J is TRBJ1-1; TRBD1 matches 9 bases. This CDR3 region has 15 residues. V was pared by 7 bases and J by 0 bases, with 6 bases of the junction left unmatched. CDR3 nucleotides: TGTGCCAGCACCTTCACAGGGGGCATGAACACTGAAGCTTTCTTT. Residues: CASTFTGGMNTEAFF.

The chain recombines TRBV2 with TRBJ1-5, with unresolved D. V lost 0 bases and J 6 bases, leaving 6 bases between the germline ends. The CDR3 sequence is 13 residues long. The germline V gene encodes CDR1 SNHLY and CDR2 FYNNEI. CDR3 sequence reads: CASSEAVGQPQHF. The CDR3 DNA reads TGTGCCAGCAGTGAAGCTGTGGGTCAGCCCCAGCATTTT.

This clonotype occurred a few times. The V and J genes are TRBV24-1 and TRBJ2-1; 11 bases are shared with TRBD2. Germline trimming cut 3 bases from V and 6 bases from J; bases unmatched to any gene: 6. CDR1 is KGHDR, CDR2 SFDVKD, per germline. This CDR3 is 16 amino acids long. CDR3 DNA: TGTGCCACCAGTGATATAAGACTAGCGGGGCCCAATGAGCAGTTCTTC. It is translated as CATSDIRLAGPNEQFF.

Only a few counts were recorded for this clonotype. The chain is built from TRBV5-6 and TRBJ2-7; TRBD2 matches at 13 bases. Germline lookup yields CDR1 SGHDT and CDR2 YYEEEE. Trimming removed 3 bases from V and 6 bases from J; junction bases left unmatched: 3. CDR3 length: 14 residues. The chain's CDR3 is CASSWTSGSTEQYF. The DNA for the CDR3 is TGTGCCAGCAGCTGGACTAGCGGGAGCACCGAGCAGTACTTC.

The sample holds a few counts of this clonotype. J is TRBJ2-1 and V is TRBV7-2; D is uncertain. CDR3 size: 11 residues. Germline V CDR1 and CDR2: SGHTA, FQGNSA. V shed 8 bases and J shed 9 bases, with 11 bases lying between them. CDR3 sequence: CASGPTLEQFF. DNA for the CDR3: TGTGCCAGCGGCCCGACGCTTGAGCAGTTCTTC.

The V call is TRBV20-1, the J call TRBJ1-2, with D possibly TRBD1 on 5 matching bases. This CDR3 is 12 amino acids long. Germline V gene lookup returns CDR1 DFQATT and CDR2 SNEGSKA (reference sequence). Trimming left V 2 bases short and J 4 bases short, with 8 bases between. CDR3: CSARKGPYGYTF. In DNA, the CDR3 is TGCAGTGCTAGAAAGGGACCCTATGGCTACACCTTC.